A selection of T cell receptor beta chains follows, all from one sample in a study of blood T cell repertoires in COVID-19. Using immunoSEQ multiplex PCR, the repertoire was profiled, and TCRdb retains in-frame clones only, with some absent. The table includes around 150,000 clones, 70% to 80% detected once. The sequenced sample consisted of peripheral blood. The receptors originated from a woman in her 50s with active or convalescent COVID-19. CDR3s include the opening cysteine and the closing phenylalanine or tryptophan. A D gene is named only where the DNA matches it firmly. Clone size appears in some rows only: once, few, many, or a class for an expanded clone.

. TRBD1 TRBJ1-3 17 TRBV5-1 CASSLAQTGASGNTIYF TGCGCCAGCAGCTTGGCCCAGACAGGGGCCTCTGGAAACACCATATATTTT
. . TRBJ2-3 17 TRBV7-2 CASSLSPTDSSTDTQYF TGTGCCAGCAGCTTGTCCCCGACAGACTCTAGCACAGATACGCAGTATTTT
once . TRBJ1-2 15 TRBV4-2 CASSQEMTGTYGYTF TGTGCCAGCAGCCAAGAAATGACAGGTACCTATGGCTACACCTTC
. TRBD1 TRBJ2-7 14 TRBV25-1 CASSADRDDYEQYF TGTGCCAGCAGTGCGGACAGGGATGACTACGAGCAGTACTTC
once . TRBJ1-5 14 TRBV2 CASSAQGVNQPQHF TGTGCCAGCAGTGCACAGGGTGTAAATCAGCCCCAGCATTTT
. . TRBJ1-1 15 TRBV19 CASTRGGLTRDEAFF TGTGCCAGCACCCGGGGGGGACTCACGAGGGATGAAGCTTTCTTT
few TRBD2 TRBJ2-3 15 TRBV5-8 CASSRGTSGTDTQYF TGTGCCAGCAGCCGTGGGACTAGCGGCACAGATACGCAGTATTTT
. . TRBJ2-1 15 TRBV5-1 CASSLGTTSRNEQFF TGCGCCAGCAGCTTGGGGACTACAAGTAGGAATGAGCAGTTCTTC
. TRBD2 TRBJ2-7 15 TRBV11-2 CASSLDGRATYEQYF TGTGCCAGCAGCTTGGACGGGAGGGCCACCTACGAGCAGTACTTC
. . TRBJ2-5 13 TRBV9 CASSVGQSETQYF TGTGCCAGCAGCGTAGGACAATCCGAGACCCAGTACTTC
. TRBD1 TRBJ2-3 15 TRBV5-1 CASSLEDRGTDTQYF TGCGCCAGCAGCTTAGAGGACAGGGGCACAGATACGCAGTATTTT
. . TRBJ1-1 16 TRBV6-2/TRBV6-3 CASSLRDNGVNTEAFF TGTGCCAGCAGTTTACGGGACAATGGGGTGAACACTGAAGCTTTCTTT
. TRBD2 TRBJ2-5 15 TRBV15 CATSRTGTSKETQYF TGTGCCACCAGCCGCACCGGGACTAGCAAAGAGACCCAGTACTTC
. . TRBJ1-2 15 TRBV9 CASSVASGGNYGYTF TGTGCCAGCAGCGTCGCGAGTGGGGGGAACTATGGCTACACCTTC
. TRBD1 TRBJ1-6 13 TRBV2 CASMGTELSPLHF TGTGCCAGCATGGGGACAGAACTTTCACCCCTCCACTTT
. . TRBJ2-1 18 TRBV4-2 CASSQALMPGQTINEQFF TGTGCCAGCAGCCAAGCCCTCATGCCGGGACAAACGATCAATGAGCAGTTCTTC
once . TRBJ2-7 14 TRBV5-1 CASSLEGGSYEQYF TGCGCCAGCAGCTTGGAAGGCGGATCCTACGAGCAGTACTTC
. . TRBJ1-1 13 TRBV6-5 CASSYSERIEAFF TGTGCCAGCAGTTACTCGGAGAGAATTGAAGCTTTCTTT
. TRBD1 TRBJ2-7 16 TRBV3-1/TRBV3-2 CASSHYRGLVAYEQYF TGTGCCAGCAGCCATTACAGGGGCCTCGTAGCCTACGAGCAGTACTTC
. TRBD1 TRBJ1-2 15 TRBV19 CASSVTGETNYGYTF TGTGCCAGTAGCGTAACAGGGGAGACTAACTATGGCTACACCTTC
. TRBD2 TRBJ2-7 16 TRBV3-1/TRBV3-2 CASSQDLLAGAYEQYF TGTGCCAGCAGCCAAGATCTACTAGCGGGAGCCTACGAGCAGTACTTC
few . TRBJ1-2 16 TRBV21-1 CASSNSRGQGALGYTF TGTGCCAGCAGCAATTCGCGAGGCCAGGGGGCGCTTGGCTACACCTTC
. TRBD1 TRBJ1-5 15 TRBV30 CAWSLGQGFHQPQHF TGTGCCTGGAGTCTCGGACAGGGGTTTCACCAGCCCCAGCATTTT
. . TRBJ1-2 10 TRBV28 CASREHGYTF TGTGCCAGCAGGGAGCACGGCTACACCTTC
few TRBD1 TRBJ1-4 15 TRBV5-1 CASSLGTGSTEKLFF TGCGCCAGCAGCCTCGGGACAGGAAGTACTGAAAAACTGTTTTTT
few TRBD1 TRBJ1-6 15 TRBV14 CASSRDRGHNSPLHF TGTGCCAGCAGTCGGGACAGGGGCCATAATTCACCCCTCCACTTT
. . TRBJ1-6 13 TRBV19 CASSIGESAPLHF TGTGCCAGTAGTATAGGGGAGTCGGCACCCCTCCACTTT
. TRBD2 TRBJ2-3 18 TRBV7-2 CASSVRNHLAGGTDTQYF TGTGCCAGCAGCGTACGCAACCATCTAGCGGGGGGCACAGATACGCAGTATTTT
. . TRBJ1-1 14 TRBV7-9 CASSPEAGDTEAFF TGTGCCAGCAGCCCCGAGGCCGGGGACACTGAAGCTTTCTTT
once TRBD2 TRBJ2-1 16 TRBV5-5 CASSRGLAGGGNEQFF TGTGCCAGCAGCCGGGGACTAGCGGGAGGGGGCAATGAGCAGTTCTTC
. . TRBJ2-2 16 TRBV7-6 CASSLVSPGGTGELFF TGTGCCAGCAGCTTAGTTTCCCCAGGGGGGACCGGGGAGCTGTTTTTT
. . TRBJ1-4 15 TRBV5-6 CASSLGEKSLEKLFF TGTGCCAGCAGCTTGGGAGAAAAGTCCCTAGAAAAACTGTTTTTT
. . TRBJ2-1 15 TRBV7-9 CASSFGEGSYNEQFF TGTGCCAGCAGCTTCGGAGAAGGCTCCTACAATGAGCAGTTCTTC
few . TRBJ1-2 14 TRBV6-5 CASSLNSANYGYTF TGTGCCAGCAGTCTCAATAGCGCTAACTATGGCTACACCTTC
. . TRBJ1-3 15 TRBV6-5 CASSYVGRTGNTIYF TGTGCCAGCAGTTACGTTGGGAGAACTGGAAACACCATATATTTT
few TRBD1 TRBJ1-6 14 TRBV7-9 CASSLGQGEWALHF TGTGCCAGCAGCTTGGGACAGGGGGAGTGGGCCCTCCACTTT
. TRBD1 TRBJ2-6 17 TRBV7-6 CASRRDRGFSGANVLTF TGTGCCAGCAGACGTGACAGGGGATTCTCTGGGGCCAACGTCCTGACTTTC
. TRBD1 TRBJ1-1 14 TRBV7-9 CASSLVTGGTEAFF TGTGCCAGCAGCTTAGTAACAGGGGGTACTGAAGCTTTCTTT
. TRBD2 TRBJ2-1 17 TRBV5-1 CASSPAGGLAGVNEQFF TGCGCCAGCAGCCCGGCGGGGGGACTAGCGGGAGTCAATGAGCAGTTCTTC
. . TRBJ2-2 16 TRBV2 CASRARGTRNTGELFF TGTGCCAGCAGAGCGCGGGGTACCAGAAACACCGGGGAGCTGTTTTTT
. TRBD1 TRBJ1-2 12 TRBV7-3 CASSPTGNPLPF TGTGCCAGCAGCCCGACAGGGAACCCGCTCCCCTTC
. . TRBJ2-1 16 TRBV19 CASSAWGGDSYNEQFF TGTGCCAGTAGCGCTTGGGGCGGTGACTCCTACAATGAGCAGTTCTTC
once . TRBJ1-2 13 TRBV5-1 CASSLDFGYGYTF TGCGCCAGCAGCTTGGACTTCGGCTATGGCTACACCTTC
. TRBD2 TRBJ2-4 15 TRBV4-3 CASSQDSGRTNIQYF TGCGCCAGCAGCCAAGATAGCGGGCGAACAAACATTCAGTACTTC
once . TRBJ2-4 15 TRBV2 CASSLTDIAKNIQYF TGTGCCAGCAGCCTCACGGACATTGCCAAAAACATTCAGTACTTC
. TRBD2 TRBJ2-2 17 TRBV30 CAWRTNLAGLNTGELFF TGTGCCTGGCGGACCAACCTAGCGGGACTTAACACCGGGGAGCTGTTTTTT
. . TRBJ2-7 15 TRBV6-1 CASSEALLSSYEQYF TGTGCCAGCAGTGAAGCGCTTCTCAGCTCCTACGAGCAGTACTTC
. . TRBJ1-6 16 TRBV5-1 CASSMGDGGLGSPLHF TGCGCCAGCAGCATGGGTGATGGAGGGTTGGGATCACCCCTCCACTTT
. TRBD1 TRBJ1-5 19 TRBV12-5 CASGGPGQETTWVVQPQHF TGTGCTAGTGGTGGCCCGGGACAGGAGACGACTTGGGTCGTTCAGCCCCAGCATTTT
. TRBD1 TRBJ1-2 14 TRBV28 CASLTPGQYYGYTF TGTGCCAGCCTTACTCCGGGACAGTACTATGGCTACACCTTC
few TRBD1 TRBJ2-7 16 TRBV28 CASSLRGLGRVYEQYF TGTGCCAGCAGTCTCAGGGGGCTGGGACGAGTATACGAGCAGTACTTC
once TRBD2 TRBJ2-3 16 TRBV11-2 CASSRTSGGRSDTQYF TGTGCCAGCAGCAGGACTAGTGGCGGGAGGTCAGATACGCAGTATTTT
. TRBD2 TRBJ2-2 18 TRBV6-4 CASSPRRLAGGNTGELFF TGTGCCAGCTCCCCTCGGAGATTAGCGGGAGGAAACACCGGGGAGCTGTTTTTT
. TRBD1 TRBJ2-1 15 TRBV10-3 CAISESKDRGNEQFF TGTGCCATCAGTGAGTCAAAGGACAGGGGCAATGAGCAGTTCTTC